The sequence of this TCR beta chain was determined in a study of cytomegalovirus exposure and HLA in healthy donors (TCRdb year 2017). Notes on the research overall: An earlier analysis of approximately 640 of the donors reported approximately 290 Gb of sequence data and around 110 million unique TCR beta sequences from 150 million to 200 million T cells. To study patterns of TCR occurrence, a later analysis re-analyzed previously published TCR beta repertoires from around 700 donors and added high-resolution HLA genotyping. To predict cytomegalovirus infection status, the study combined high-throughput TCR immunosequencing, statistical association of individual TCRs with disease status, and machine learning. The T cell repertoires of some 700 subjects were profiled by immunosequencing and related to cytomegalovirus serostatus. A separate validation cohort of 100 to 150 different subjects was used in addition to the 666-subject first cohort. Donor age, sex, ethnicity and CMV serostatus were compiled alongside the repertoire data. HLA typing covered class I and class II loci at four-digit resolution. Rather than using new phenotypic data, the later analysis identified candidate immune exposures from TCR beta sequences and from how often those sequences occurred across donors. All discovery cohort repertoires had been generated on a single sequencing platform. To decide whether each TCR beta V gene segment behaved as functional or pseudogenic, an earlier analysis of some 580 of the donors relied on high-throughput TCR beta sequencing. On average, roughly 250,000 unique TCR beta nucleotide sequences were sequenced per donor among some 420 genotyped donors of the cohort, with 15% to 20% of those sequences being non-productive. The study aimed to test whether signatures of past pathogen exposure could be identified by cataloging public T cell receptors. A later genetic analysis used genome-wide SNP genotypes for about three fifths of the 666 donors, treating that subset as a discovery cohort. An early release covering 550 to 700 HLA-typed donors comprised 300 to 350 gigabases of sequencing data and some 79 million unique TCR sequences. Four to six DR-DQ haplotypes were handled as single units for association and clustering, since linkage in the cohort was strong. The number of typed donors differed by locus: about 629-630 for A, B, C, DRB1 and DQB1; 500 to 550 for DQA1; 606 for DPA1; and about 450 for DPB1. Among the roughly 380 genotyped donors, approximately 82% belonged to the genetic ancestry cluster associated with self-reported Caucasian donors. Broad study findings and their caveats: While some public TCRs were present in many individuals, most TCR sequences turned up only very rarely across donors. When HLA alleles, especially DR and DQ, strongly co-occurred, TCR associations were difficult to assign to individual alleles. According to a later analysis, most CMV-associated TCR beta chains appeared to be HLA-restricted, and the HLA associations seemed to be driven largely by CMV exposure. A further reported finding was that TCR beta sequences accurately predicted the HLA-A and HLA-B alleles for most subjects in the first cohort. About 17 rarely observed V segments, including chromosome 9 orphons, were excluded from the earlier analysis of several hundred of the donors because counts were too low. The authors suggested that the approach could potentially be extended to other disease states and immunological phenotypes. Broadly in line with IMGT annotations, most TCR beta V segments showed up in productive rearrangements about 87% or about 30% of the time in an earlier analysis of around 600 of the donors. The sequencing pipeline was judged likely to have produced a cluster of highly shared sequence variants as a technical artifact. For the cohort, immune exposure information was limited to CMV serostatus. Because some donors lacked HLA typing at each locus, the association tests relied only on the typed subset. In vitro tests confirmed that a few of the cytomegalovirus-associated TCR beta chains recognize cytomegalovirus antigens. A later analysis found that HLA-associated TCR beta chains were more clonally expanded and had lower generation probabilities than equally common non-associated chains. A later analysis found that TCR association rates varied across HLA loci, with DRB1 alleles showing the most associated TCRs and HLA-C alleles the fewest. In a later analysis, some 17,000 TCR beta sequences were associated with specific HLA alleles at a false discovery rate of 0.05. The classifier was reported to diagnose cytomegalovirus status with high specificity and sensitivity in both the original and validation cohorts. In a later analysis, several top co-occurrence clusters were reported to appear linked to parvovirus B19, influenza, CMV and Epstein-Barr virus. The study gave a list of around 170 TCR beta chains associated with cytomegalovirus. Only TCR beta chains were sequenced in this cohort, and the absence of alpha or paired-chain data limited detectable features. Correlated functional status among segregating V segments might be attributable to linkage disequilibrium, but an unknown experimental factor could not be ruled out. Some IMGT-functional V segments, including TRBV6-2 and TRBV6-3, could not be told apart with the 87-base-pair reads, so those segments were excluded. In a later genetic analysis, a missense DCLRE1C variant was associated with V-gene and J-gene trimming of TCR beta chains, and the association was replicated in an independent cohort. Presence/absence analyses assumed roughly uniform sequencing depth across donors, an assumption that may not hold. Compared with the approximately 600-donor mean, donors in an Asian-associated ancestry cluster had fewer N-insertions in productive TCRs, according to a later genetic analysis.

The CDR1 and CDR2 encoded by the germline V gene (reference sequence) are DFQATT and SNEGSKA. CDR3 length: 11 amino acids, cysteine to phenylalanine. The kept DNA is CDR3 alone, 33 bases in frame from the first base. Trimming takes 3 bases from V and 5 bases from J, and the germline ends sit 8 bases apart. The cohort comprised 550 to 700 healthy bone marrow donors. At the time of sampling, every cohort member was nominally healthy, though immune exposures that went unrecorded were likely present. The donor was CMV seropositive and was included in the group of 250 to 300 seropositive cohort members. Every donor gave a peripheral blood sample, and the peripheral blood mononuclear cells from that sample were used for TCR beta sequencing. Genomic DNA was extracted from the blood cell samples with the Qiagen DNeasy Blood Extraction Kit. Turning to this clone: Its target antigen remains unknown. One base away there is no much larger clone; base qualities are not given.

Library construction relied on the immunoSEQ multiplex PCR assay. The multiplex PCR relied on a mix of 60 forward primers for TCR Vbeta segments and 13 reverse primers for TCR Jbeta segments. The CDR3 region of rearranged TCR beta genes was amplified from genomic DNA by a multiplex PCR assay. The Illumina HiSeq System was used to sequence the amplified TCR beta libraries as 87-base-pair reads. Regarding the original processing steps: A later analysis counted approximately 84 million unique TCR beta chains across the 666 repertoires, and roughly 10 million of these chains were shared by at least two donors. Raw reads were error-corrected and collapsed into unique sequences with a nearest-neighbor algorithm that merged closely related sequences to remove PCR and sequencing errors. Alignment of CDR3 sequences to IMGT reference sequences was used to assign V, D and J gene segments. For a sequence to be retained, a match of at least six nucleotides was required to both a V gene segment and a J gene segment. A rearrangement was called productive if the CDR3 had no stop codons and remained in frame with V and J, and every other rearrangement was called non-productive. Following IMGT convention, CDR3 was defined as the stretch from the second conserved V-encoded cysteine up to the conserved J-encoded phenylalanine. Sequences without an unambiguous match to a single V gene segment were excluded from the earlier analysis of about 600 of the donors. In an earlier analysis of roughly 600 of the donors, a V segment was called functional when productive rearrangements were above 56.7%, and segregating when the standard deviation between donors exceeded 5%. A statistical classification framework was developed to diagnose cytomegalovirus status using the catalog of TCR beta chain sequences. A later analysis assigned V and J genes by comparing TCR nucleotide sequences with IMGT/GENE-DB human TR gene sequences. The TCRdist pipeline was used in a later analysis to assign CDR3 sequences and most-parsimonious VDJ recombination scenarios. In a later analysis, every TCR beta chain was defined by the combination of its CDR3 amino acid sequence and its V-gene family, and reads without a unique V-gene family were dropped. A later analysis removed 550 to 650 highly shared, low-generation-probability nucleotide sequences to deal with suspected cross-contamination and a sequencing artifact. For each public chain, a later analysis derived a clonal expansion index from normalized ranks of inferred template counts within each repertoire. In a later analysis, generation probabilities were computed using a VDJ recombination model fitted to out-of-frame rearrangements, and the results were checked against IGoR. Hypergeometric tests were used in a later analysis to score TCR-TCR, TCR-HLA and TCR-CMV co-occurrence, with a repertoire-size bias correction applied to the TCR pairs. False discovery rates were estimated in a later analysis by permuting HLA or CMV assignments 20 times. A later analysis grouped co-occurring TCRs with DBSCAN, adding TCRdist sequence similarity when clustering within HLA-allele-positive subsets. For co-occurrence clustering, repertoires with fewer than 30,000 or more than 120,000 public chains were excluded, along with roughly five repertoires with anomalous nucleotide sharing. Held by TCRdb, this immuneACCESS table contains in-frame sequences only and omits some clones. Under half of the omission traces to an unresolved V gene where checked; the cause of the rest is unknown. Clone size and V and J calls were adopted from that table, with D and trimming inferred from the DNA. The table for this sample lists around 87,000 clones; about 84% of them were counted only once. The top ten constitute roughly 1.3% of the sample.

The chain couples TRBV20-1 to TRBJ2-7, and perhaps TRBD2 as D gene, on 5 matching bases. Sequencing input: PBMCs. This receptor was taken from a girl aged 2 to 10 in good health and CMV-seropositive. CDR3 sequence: CSAREAHEQYF. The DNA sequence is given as TGCAGTGCTAGGGAGGCTCACGAGCAGTACTTC.